This T cell receptor (beta chain) is drawn from a study of T cell repertoires in cytomegalovirus infection. V was pared by 5 bases and J by 0 bases, with 14 bases between. CDR3 length equals 15 residues. The germline gives CDR1 SGHTA, CDR2 FQGNSA. TCRdb recomputed calls from the reads with MiXCR, one row per CDR3 protein. The profile shows approximately 500,000 distinct CDR3 sequences, 33% of them singletons. Study-wide results and limits: Frequencies of public TCR beta families were cumulated, and this identified carriers of CMV plus the relevant HLA.

This clonotype was picked up a small number of times. Its antigen is currently unknown. The sample consisted of cultured PBMCs, taken from culture after CMV antigen stimulation. The receptor comes from a human donor in good health (CMV status not recorded). Some clones in this sample may be carry-over from other donors' samples. This chain uses TRBV7-2 with TRBJ2-7, with D tentatively TRBD1 (6 bases). DNA of the CDR3: TGTGCCAGCAGCCCCAGGGGCCCCAGCTCCTACGAGCAGTACTTC. Its protein is CASSPRGPSSYEQYF.